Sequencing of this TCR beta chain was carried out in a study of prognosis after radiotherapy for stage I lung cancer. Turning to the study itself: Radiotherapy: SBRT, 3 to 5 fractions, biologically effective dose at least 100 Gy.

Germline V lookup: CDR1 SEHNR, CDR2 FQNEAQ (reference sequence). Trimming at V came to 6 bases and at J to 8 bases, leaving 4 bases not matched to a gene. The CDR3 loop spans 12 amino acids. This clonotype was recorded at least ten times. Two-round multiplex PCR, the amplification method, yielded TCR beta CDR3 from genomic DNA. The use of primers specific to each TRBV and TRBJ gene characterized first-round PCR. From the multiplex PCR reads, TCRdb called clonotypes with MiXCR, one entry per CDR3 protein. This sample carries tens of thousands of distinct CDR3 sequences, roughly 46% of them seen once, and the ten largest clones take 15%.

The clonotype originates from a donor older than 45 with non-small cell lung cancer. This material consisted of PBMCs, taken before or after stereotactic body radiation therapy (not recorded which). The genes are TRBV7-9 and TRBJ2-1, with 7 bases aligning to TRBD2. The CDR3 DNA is TGTGCCAGCAGTCGGCTAGCGGATGAGCAGTTCTTC. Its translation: CASSRLADEQFF. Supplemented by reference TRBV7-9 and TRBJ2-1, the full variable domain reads DTGVSQNPRHKITKRGQNVTFRCDPISEHNRLYWYRQTLGQGPEFLTYFQNEAQLEKSRLLSDRFSAERPKGSFSTLEIQRTEQGDSAMYLCASSRLADEQFFGPGTRLTVL.